The count of the clone carrying this TCR beta chain is one. The antigen is undetermined. V was shortened by 4 bases and J by 3 bases, with 16 bases between the two germline ends. The CDR3 length is 16 residues. CDR1 is LGHNA, CDR2 YNFKEQ, per germline. This entry belongs to a study of cytomegalovirus exposure and HLA in healthy donors. General study points: Cytomegalovirus status, reportedly, was diagnosed with high specificity and sensitivity by the classifier.

Assay: immunoSEQ multiplex PCR; the TCRdb copy retains only in-frame clones and omits some. The repertoire holds about 78,000 clones, less than 96% seen once, with 1.5% to 2% in the top ten. The sample taken for sequencing was PBMCs. This TCR derives from a man aged 18 to 29 in good health and CMV-seropositive. The genes are TRBV4-2 and TRBJ1-3; no definite D call. CDR3 sequence: CASSRQLWGGGNTIYF. DNA of the CDR3: TGTGCCAGCAGCCGGCAATTGTGGGGAGGTGGAAACACCATATATTTT.